What follows are 26 T cell receptor beta chains derived from one specimen sequenced in a study of blood T cells in healthy people across ages. The authors ran a second PCR of roughly 6 to 11 cycles using a sample-barcoded 5' primer and a J-beta primer mix. TCRdb reanalysed the 5' RACE reads using MiXCR and keeps one entry per CDR3 protein. The table records hundreds of thousands of distinct CDR3 sequences, approximately 47% of them present only once. Sequencing input: blood. The receptors here all came from a man aged 55 to 70 in good health.

V usage is TRBV6-5 and J usage is TRBJ2-5; D possibly matches TRBD1 or TRBD2 (5 bases each). The end of the DNA fits TRBJ2-4 better, so the J call may be wrong. Germline V gene data show CDR1 as MNHEY and CDR2 as SVGAGI. This CDR3 contains 15 residues. CDR3 coding DNA: TGTGCCAGCAGTTACGGTTCGGGGCCCAAAAACATTCAGTACTTC. This translates into CASSYGSGPKNIQYF.

This clonotype was counted at least ten times. This chain uses TRBV29-1 with TRBJ2-7, with TRBD1 matching 10 bases. The CDR3 has 18 amino acids. Germline V CDR1 and CDR2: SQVTM, ANQGSEA. The V segment lost 6 bases and the J segment 1 base; nucleotides outside the gene matches: 18. The CDR3 DNA reads as TGCAGCGTACTTATACCGACAGGGGGCGTAGAATGGTCCTACGAGCAGTACTTC. It translates to CSVLIPTGGVEWSYEQYF.

This clonotype came up many times. The V gene is TRBV2, the J gene TRBJ2-3; D gene unclear. There are 15 residues in the CDR3. V was trimmed by 1 base and J by 2 bases, leaving 10 bases between them. Germline V CDR1 and CDR2: SNHLY, FYNNEI. CDR3 protein: CASSEEGTITDTQYF. The DNA of the CDR3 is TGTGCCAGCAGTGAAGAGGGAACTATCACAGATACGCAGTATTTT.

In regard to this clonotype: A clone one base away is much larger, so this may be a read error. This CDR3 is CATVRQDYEQYF. DNA for the CDR3: TGTGCCACCGTACGGCAAGACTACGAGCAGTACTTC. The genes are TRBV2 and TRBJ2-7; D is ambiguous. The CDR3 sequence is 12 residues long. Germline V gives CDR1 SNHLY, CDR2 FYNNEI. V was shortened by 10 bases and J by 3 bases, with 13 bases between the two germline ends.

The rearrangement joins TRBV6-2 or TRBV6-3 to TRBJ2-7, with TRBD1 matching 7 bases. This CDR3 is 14 amino acids long. V lost 6 bases to trimming and J lost 4 bases; unmatched junction nucleotides: 9. Germline assignment: CDR1 MNHEY and CDR2 SVGEGT. CDR3 nucleotides: TGTGCCAGCAGAACCCGGGACAGCCCATACGAGCAGTACTTC. Protein: CASRTRDSPYEQYF.

This rearrangement joins TRBV7-2 to TRBJ2-3; tentative D call: TRBD2 (6 bases). In germline, CDR1 is SGHTA, CDR2 FQGNSA. Trimming stripped 1 base from V and 6 bases from J, with 26 bases between. The CDR3 sequence is 19 residues long. DNA of the CDR3: TGTGCCAGCAGCTTAGGAGTATCGAGACTAGGCCAGAAGGCGGATACGCAGTATTTT. Protein sequence: CASSLGVSRLGQKADTQYF.

The chain combines TRBV2 with TRBJ2-5; D is possibly TRBD2 (5 bases). This CDR3 comprises 10 residues. In germline, CDR1 is SNHLY, CDR2 FYNNEI. V was trimmed by 11 bases and J by 4 bases, leaving 8 bases between them. The CDR3 region has the DNA TGTGCCCTGGGGAGAGAGACCCAGTACTTC. Protein product: CALGRETQYF. Full variable domain (rest looked up from reference TRBV2 and TRBJ2-5): EPEVTQTPSHQVTQMGQEVILRCVPISNHLYFYWYRQILGQKVEFLVSFYNNEISEKSEIFDDQFSVERPDGSNFTLKIRSTKLEDSAMYFCALGRETQYFGPGTRLLVL.

This chain connects TRBV20-1 to TRBJ1-2, with 10 bases aligning to TRBD1. The CDR3 covers 13 residues. The V gene's germline CDR1 is DFQATT and CDR2 SNEGSKA (reference sequence). The V segment lost 8 bases and the J segment 8 bases; nucleotides outside the gene matches: 11. The CDR3 DNA follows: TGCAGTTCGGGGGACAGGGGAGTTGGAGGCTACACCTTC. It encodes CSSGDRGVGGYTF.

This clonotype was recorded many times. This chain uses TRBV7-2 with TRBJ2-1; D possibly corresponds to TRBD1 (6 bases). The CDR3 has 14 residues. V dropped 2 bases and J dropped 9 bases, with 14 bases sitting between them. CDR1 and CDR2 from the germline V gene are SGHTA and FQGNSA. CDR3 in DNA: TGTGCCAGCAGCTTACGGTCAGGGGTGGGTGAGCAGTTCTTC. Protein sequence: CASSLRSGVGEQFF.

The chain links TRBV7-6 to TRBJ2-4; 10 nucleotides align to TRBD1. The V gene's germline CDR1 is SGHVS and CDR2 FNYEAQ. This CDR3 has 15 amino acids. The V and J ends lost 6 bases and 13 bases, in that order; junction bases with no gene match: 15. CDR3 in DNA: TGTGCCAGCAGTTACGGGACAAGACAGGGGGCGAAGCAGTACTTC. This encodes CASSYGTRQGAKQYF.

J is TRBJ2-5 and V is TRBV5-1; D call uncertain. There are 15 residues in the CDR3. Looked up from germline, CDR1 is SGHRS and CDR2 is YFSETQ. Trimming removed 3 bases from V and 1 base from J, with 13 bases in between. CDR3 DNA: TGCGCCAGCAGCTCGACAAAACACCTCCAAGAGACCCAGTACTTC. Protein: CASSSTKHLQETQYF.

This clonotype has a handful of counts. CDR3 bases: TGCGCCAGCAGTCCTCTGAGCGGGGGAGCTGGGCAGTACTTC. Protein: CASSPLSGGAGQYF. The rearrangement joins TRBV10-2 to TRBJ2-4, with TRBD2 matching 8 bases. CDR3 length equals 14 residues. Germline loops: CDR1 WSHSY, CDR2 SAAADI. V lost 5 bases to trimming and J lost 13 bases; unmatched junction nucleotides: 13.

The chain uses TRBV4-3 and TRBJ1-1; D is unresolved. Trimming pared 1 base from V and 3 bases from J, leaving 9 bases between. CDR3 size: 14 residues. From germline, CDR1 is LGHNA and CDR2 YSLEER. In nucleotides, the CDR3 is TGCGCCAGCAGCCAAGGGGTGGCCCACACTGAAGCTTTCTTT. This sequence encodes CASSQGVAHTEAFF.

CDR3 loop: CASSRRASGWNEQFF. CDR3 bases: TGTGCCAGCAGCAGGCGGGCTAGCGGTTGGAATGAGCAGTTCTTC. The chain is built from TRBV21-1 and TRBJ2-1; no DNA check was done on the table's D call, TRBD2. TRBV21-1 represents a pseudogene. CDR3 length: 15 amino acids.

The chain is built from TRBV24-1 and TRBJ2-5; D is unresolved. The assigned J gene may be wrong: the sequence end matches TRBJ2-7 better. The germline gives CDR1 KGHDR, CDR2 SFDVKD. CDR3 size: 15 residues. CDR3 nucleotide sequence: TGTGCCACCAGTGATTTCAGAGTGGGCTCCTACGAGCAGTACTTC. This sequence encodes CATSDFRVGSYEQYF.

In this sample, this clonotype turned up many times. The CDR3 region has the DNA TGTGCCAGCAGCTTAGGGGGAGCTTCCGCAGATACGCAGTATTTT. Its protein is CASSLGGASADTQYF. This chain links TRBV7-2 with TRBJ2-3; the D gene is possibly TRBD2 (5 bases). V shed 1 base and J shed 4 bases, with 12 bases lying between them. This CDR3 contains 15 residues. CDR1 SGHTA and CDR2 FQGNSA come from the germline V gene.

This clonotype was observed a handful of times. The chain combines TRBV9 with TRBJ2-1, with a possible D match to TRBD2 (5 bases). The CDR3 is 15 residues long. In germline, CDR1 is SGDLS, CDR2 YYNGEE. With 0 bases removed from V and 2 bases from J, the gap between germline ends came to 9 bases. CDR3 nucleotide sequence: TGTGCCAGCAGCGTAGGAGGGTCTACCTACAATGAGCAGTTCTTC. Translating gives CASSVGGSTYNEQFF.

This clonotype appeared a few times. The rearrangement links TRBV29-1 to TRBJ2-1; D possibly corresponds to TRBD1 (5 bases). CDR1 and CDR2 from the germline V gene are SQVTM and ANQGSEA. Trimming cost V 8 bases and J 7 bases, with 24 bases left between them. The CDR3 runs 15 residues. The chain's CDR3 is CSTTGPSTGGNEQFF. In nucleotides, the CDR3 is TGCAGCACAACAGGTCCTTCCACAGGTGGGAATGAGCAGTTCTTC.

This clonotype was seen a few times. The chain is built from TRBV6-2 or TRBV6-3 and TRBJ2-3; D remains unclear. This CDR3 is 15 amino acids long. V was clipped by 5 bases and J by 3 bases, with 15 bases between them. The germline V gene has CDR1 MNHEY and CDR2 SVGEGT. Written as DNA, the CDR3 is TGTGCCAGCAGTGGCGTTACCACCCGAACAGATACGCAGTATTTT. It codes for CASSGVTTRTDTQYF.

V is TRBV18 and J is TRBJ2-5, with 8 positions matching TRBD2. V lost 4 bases, J lost 2 bases, and 6 bases stayed unmatched. Germline-derived CDR1 and CDR2 are KGHSH and LQKENI. CDR3 length: 15 residues. CDR3 sequence: CASSHGLARQETQYF. The CDR3 DNA sequence: TGTGCCAGCTCACACGGACTAGCCCGACAAGAGACCCAGTACTTC.

This clonotype has more than one count but fewer than ten. The genes are TRBV20-1 and TRBJ2-1; TRBD2 agrees at 7 bases. The germline V gene has CDR1 DFQATT and CDR2 SNEGSKA (reference sequence). The CDR3 covers 13 residues. V lost 5 bases and J lost 5; bases outside the gene matches: 6. CDR3 sequence reads: CSALFSGDNEQFF. In DNA, the CDR3 is TGCAGTGCTCTCTTCAGCGGGGACAATGAGCAGTTCTTC.

This chain uses TRBV7-2 with TRBJ2-7, with 7 nucleotides matching TRBD2. This CDR3 has 15 amino acids. The V gene end was trimmed by 7 bases and the J gene end by 2 bases; junction bases not matched to a gene: 11. The germline gives CDR1 SGHTA, CDR2 FQGNSA. The CDR3 DNA follows: TGTGCCAGCACCTCTAAGGGGAGGGCCCCCTACGAGCAGTACTTC. Its translation is CASTSKGRAPYEQYF.

The table lists this clonotype with many counts. The V and J genes are TRBV7-2 and TRBJ2-1; weak D call: TRBD2 (5 bases). Germline CDR1 is SGHTA and CDR2 is FQGNSA. The CDR3 contains 15 residues. Trimming cost V 1 base and J 9 bases, with 16 bases left between them. The CDR3 spells CASSLGATSVAEQFF. The CDR3 DNA reads as TGTGCCAGCAGCTTAGGGGCCACTAGTGTTGCTGAGCAGTTCTTC. Variable domain in full (rest from reference TRBV7-2 and TRBJ2-1): GAGVSQSPSNKVTEKGKDVELRCDPISGHTALYWYRQSLGQGLEFLIYFQGNSAPDKSGLPSDRFSAERTGGSVSTLTIQRTQQEDSAVYLCASSLGATSVAEQFFGPGTRLTVL.

The chain recombines TRBV3-1 with TRBJ2-5, with D perhaps TRBD2 (6 bases). CDR3 length: 18 amino acids. V lost 5 bases, J lost 1 base, and 23 bases lay in between. Germline values: CDR1 LGHDT, CDR2 YNNKEL (reference sequence). DNA for the CDR3: TGTGCCAGCAGCAGGAGGGCACGCCCGGGACCACCCCAAGAGACCCAGTACTTC. Amino acid sequence: CASSRRARPGPPQETQYF.

The chain is built from TRBV6-5 and TRBJ2-5; 10 bases are a match to TRBD1. Near its end, the DNA agrees better with TRBJ2-7, so the J call may be wrong. The germline CDR1 and CDR2 sequences are MNHEY and SVGAGI. The CDR3 is made up of 15 amino acids. The CDR3 DNA sequence: TGTGCCAGCAGTACGCATCCGGGACAGGGGTACGAGCAGTACTTC. This codes for CASSTHPGQGYEQYF.

Worth noting for this clonotype: One junction end disagrees with the germline gene, perhaps due to a read error. V usage is TRBV24-1 and J usage is TRBJ2-2; the D gene is possibly TRBD2 (5 bases). The germline CDR1 and CDR2 sequences are KGHDR and SFDVKD. The CDR3 has 14 residues. The CDR3 DNA follows: TGTGCCACCAGTGATCCCAACAGTACCGGGGAGCTGTCTTTT. Translating gives CATSDPNSTGELSF.